This T cell receptor (beta chain) is from a study of cytomegalovirus exposure and HLA in healthy donors. Study as a whole: Among about 179 million T cells, an earlier analysis found approximately 110 million unique TCR beta sequences.

Findings and limits, study-wide: By HLA locus, TCR association rates varied in a later analysis, with DRB1 showing the most and HLA-C the fewest. Most CMV-associated TCR beta chains were later found to appear HLA-restricted. Researchers catalogued approximately 170 TCR beta chains as cytomegalovirus-associated.

In the PCR, 60 Vbeta and 13 Jbeta primers were used. TCRdb keeps only in-frame clones here, not all; method: immunoSEQ multiplex PCR. This sample contains approximately 140,000 clones. Notes on this clone: The antigen is undetermined.

This sequence was found in a woman aged 18-29 years in good health and CMV-seronegative. The sequenced sample was PBMCs.

This CDR3 is CASSLAVGGNTGELFF. The DNA for the CDR3 is TGCGCCAGCAGCTTGGCAGTGGGGGGAAACACCGGGGAGCTGTTTTTT. The V gene is TRBV5-1, the J gene TRBJ2-2; D might be TRBD2 (6 bases). The CDR3 is 16 amino acids. Trimming removed 0 bases at V and 2 bases at J, with 11 bases between. Germline V gene lookup returns CDR1 SGHRS and CDR2 YFSETQ.